Listed below are T cell receptor beta chains from one sample, sequenced in a study of blood T cell repertoires in COVID-19. The repertoire was sequenced with immunoSEQ multiplex PCR; TCRdb's copy has only in-frame clones and lacks some. The sample lists 200,000 to 300,000 clones, 80% to 85% occurring once. The specimen was peripheral blood. The source is a man aged 55-75 years with acute or convalescent COVID-19. The CDR3 runs from the conserved cysteine through the conserved F or W. A D gene is named only where the DNA matches it firmly. Clone size is stated in some rows and not others, as once, few, many or a class when expanded.

V	J	D	size	CDR3	DNA
TRBV4-3	TRBJ2-6	TRBD1	-	CASSQRGGQGANVLTF	TGCGCCAGCAGCCAAAGAGGGGGCCAGGGGGCCAACGTCCTGACTTTC
TRBV10-3	TRBJ1-5	-	few	CAIGLGPNQPQHF	TGTGCCATTGGTCTGGGGCCAAATCAGCCCCAGCATTTT
TRBV5-8	TRBJ1-1	-	-	CASSLREGSTEAFF	TGTGCCAGCAGCTTGAGGGAGGGGAGCACTGAAGCTTTCTTT
TRBV5-4	TRBJ2-3	TRBD1	-	CASSLWDRRTDTQYF	TGTGCCAGCAGCTTGTGGGACAGGCGGACAGATACGCAGTATTTT
TRBV7-2	TRBJ2-1	TRBD1	many	CASSASQGPQFF	TGTGCCAGCAGCGCCTCACAGGGGCCGCAGTTCTTC
TRBV11-2	TRBJ1-3	TRBD1	few	CASSLDYRGGNTIYF	TGTGCCAGCAGCTTAGACTACAGGGGAGGAAACACCATATATTTT
TRBV10-3	TRBJ1-1	-	-	CAISESGNTEAFF	TGTGCCATCAGTGAGTCCGGGAACACTGAAGCTTTCTTT
TRBV5-1	TRBJ2-1	TRBD2	-	CASSLTSGTSYNEQFF	TGCGCCAGCAGCTTGACTAGCGGGACGTCCTACAATGAGCAGTTCTTC
TRBV3-1/TRBV3-2	TRBJ1-2	-	-	CASSQEGAANYGYTF	TGTGCCAGCAGCCAAGAAGGGGCAGCTAACTATGGCTACACCTTC
TRBV5-1	TRBJ2-2	TRBD2	-	CASAWTSSSGELFF	TGCGCCAGCGCATGGACTAGCTCGTCCGGGGAGCTGTTTTTT
TRBV20-1	TRBJ1-2	TRBD1	-	CSASTGTAAWGYTF	TGCAGTGCTAGTACCGGGACAGCCGCCTGGGGCTACACCTTC
TRBV7-8	TRBJ2-3	TRBD2	once	CASSHSRLAGPDTQYF	TGTGCCAGCAGCCATTCGCGGCTAGCGGGACCAGATACGCAGTATTTT
TRBV14	TRBJ1-2	-	-	CASSAPGQIYGYTF	TGTGCCAGCAGCGCGCCGGGACAAATCTATGGCTACACCTTC
TRBV7-9	TRBJ2-7	TRBD1	-	CASSFSDRVLEQYF	TGTGCCAGCAGCTTCTCGGACAGGGTACTCGAGCAGTACTTC
TRBV7-9	TRBJ2-1	TRBD2	once	CASSLVAGLINEQFF	TGTGCCAGCAGCTTAGTAGCGGGATTAATCAATGAGCAGTTCTTC
TRBV5-6	TRBJ1-2	-	few	CASSLVGGLANYGYTF	TGTGCCAGCAGCTTGGTTGGGGGACTCGCTAACTATGGCTACACCTTC
TRBV10-3	TRBJ2-1	-	once	CAISELGSKNNEQFF	TGTGCCATCAGTGAATTGGGCAGTAAAAACAATGAGCAGTTCTTC
TRBV19	TRBJ2-1	-	-	CASSMRLTGKTYNEQFF	TGTGCCAGTAGCATGCGTTTAACAGGGAAAACCTACAATGAGCAGTTCTTC
TRBV15	TRBJ2-5	-	-	CATSRDTAVQETQYF	TGTGCCACCAGCAGAGACACAGCCGTCCAAGAGACCCAGTACTTC
TRBV7-9	TRBJ2-1	TRBD2	-	CAISKRGRGGRNEQFF	TGTGCCATCTCCAAGCGGGGTAGGGGAGGTCGAAATGAGCAGTTCTTC
TRBV5-1	TRBJ2-1	TRBD2	-	CASSPEGGAGGLSEQFF	TGCGCCAGCAGCCCCGAGGGTGGGGCGGGAGGTCTGTCTGAGCAGTTCTTC